What follows are 2 T cell receptor beta chains derived from one specimen sequenced in a study of blood T cell repertoires in COVID-19. The repertoire was sequenced with immunoSEQ multiplex PCR; TCRdb's copy has only in-frame clones and lacks some. The table has about 150,000 clones, around 77% seen once. Sequencing was performed on peripheral blood. These TCRs come from a man aged 50-60 years with active or convalescent COVID-19.

The chain is built from TRBV20-1 and TRBJ1-2; TRBD1 is a possible D gene (5 bases). Trimming left V 3 bases short and J 4 bases short, with 9 bases between. Per the germline V gene, CDR1 is DFQATT and CDR2 is SNEGSKA (reference sequence). The CDR3 contains 12 residues. The CDR3 region is CSASWQGYGYTF. CDR3 in DNA: TGCAGTGCTAGTTGGCAGGGCTATGGCTACACCTTC.

Concerning this clone: The junction differs from germline at one of its ends, possibly a read error. The sample has other DNA sequences that encode this CDR3 too. J is TRBJ1-5 and V is TRBV19, with D tentatively TRBD1 (5 bases). Germline CDR1 is LNHDA and CDR2 is SQIVND (reference sequence). This CDR3 is 15 amino acids long. In nucleotides, the CDR3 is TGTGCCAGTAGCTACGGCCTAAGGGGTGATCAGCCTCAGCATTTT. It specifies CASSYGLRGDQPQHF.